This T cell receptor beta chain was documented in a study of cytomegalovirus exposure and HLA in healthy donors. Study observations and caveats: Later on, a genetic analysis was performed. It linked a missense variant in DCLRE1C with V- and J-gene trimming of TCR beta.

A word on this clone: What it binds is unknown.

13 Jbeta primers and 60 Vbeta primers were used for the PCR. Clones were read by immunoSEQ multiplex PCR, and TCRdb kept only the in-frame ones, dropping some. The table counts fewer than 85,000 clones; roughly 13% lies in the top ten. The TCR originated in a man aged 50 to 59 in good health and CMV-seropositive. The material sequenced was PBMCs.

Here the CDR3 DNA reads TGTGCCAGCAGCCCCCCGGGACTAGCGGGAGGGACAGATACGCAGTATTTT. The encoded protein is CASSPPGLAGGTDTQYF. The chain employs TRBV7-9 and TRBJ2-3, with 16 bases that match TRBD2. J was trimmed by 3 bases and V by 5 bases; bases with no gene match: 5. CDR1 and CDR2 (germline): SEHNR, FQNEAQ (reference sequence). The CDR3 spans 17 residues.